This T cell receptor (beta chain) was sequenced for a study of blood T cell repertoires in COVID-19. Study-level information: The United States, Italy and Spain provided the acute and convalescent COVID-19 samples. Sources were T cells, B-cell-depleted T cells, or PBMCs; the material itself was cDNA or gDNA.

In the authors' methods: Cell counts per sample came from amplifying reference gene primers. This table comes from immunoSEQ multiplex PCR, and its TCRdb copy is limited to in-frame clones, with some not included. Clonal size and the V and J genes are those of that table, whereas D and trimming came from the DNA. Among roughly 30,000 clones, roughly nine tenths were seen once, and the ten largest hold roughly 3.8%. CDR3 size: 15 residues. Trimming removed 4 bases from V and 7 bases from J; junction bases left unmatched: 5. Germline-derived CDR1 and CDR2 are KGHSH and LQKENI. The V call is TRBV18, the J call TRBJ1-6, with 9 nucleotides matching TRBD1. The source material was peripheral blood. The TCR was taken from a man aged 60 to 75 with acute or convalescent COVID-19. The chain's CDR3 is CASSRTGDRNSPLHF. In DNA, the CDR3 is TGTGCCAGCTCACGGACAGGGGATCGAAATTCACCCCTCCACTTT.